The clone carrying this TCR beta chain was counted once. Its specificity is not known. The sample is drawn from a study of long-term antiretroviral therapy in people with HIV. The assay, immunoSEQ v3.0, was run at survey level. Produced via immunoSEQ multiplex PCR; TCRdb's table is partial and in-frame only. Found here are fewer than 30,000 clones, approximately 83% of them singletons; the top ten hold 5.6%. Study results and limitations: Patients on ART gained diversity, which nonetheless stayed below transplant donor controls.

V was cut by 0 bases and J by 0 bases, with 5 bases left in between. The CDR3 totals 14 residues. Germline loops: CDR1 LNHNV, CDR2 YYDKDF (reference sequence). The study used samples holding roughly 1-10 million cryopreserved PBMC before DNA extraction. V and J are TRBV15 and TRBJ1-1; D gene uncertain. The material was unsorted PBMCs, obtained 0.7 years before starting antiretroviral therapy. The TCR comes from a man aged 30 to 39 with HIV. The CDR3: CATSRDRLNTEAFF. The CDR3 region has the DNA TGTGCCACCAGCAGAGATAGGCTGAACACTGAAGCTTTCTTT.